A single sample is the source of the 32 T cell receptor beta chains below, sequenced in a study of T cell clonality in common variable immunodeficiency. Method: immunoSEQ multiplex PCR; TCRdb's copy keeps in-frame clones and lacks some. This sample comprises tens of thousands of clones, none seen once only. The source material was peripheral blood mononuclear cells. Receptor source: a person between 18 and 75 years old in good health.

This clone was observed many times. The read is 3 residues too short to cover the CDR3 end, so that end is filled in from the germline J gene. The genes are TRBV2 and TRBJ1-2; 9 bases are shared with TRBD1. This CDR3 contains 15 residues. V lost 9 bases, J lost 1 base, and 9 bases stayed unmatched. The germline V gene encodes CDR1 SNHLY and CDR2 FYNNEI. CDR3 loop: CARELGQGHNYGYTF. The DNA read from the CDR3 is TGTGCCAGAGAATTAGGACAGGGGCATAACTATGGC.

The table lists this clone with many counts. From the germline J gene comes the end of the CDR3, since the read stops 3 residues before it. The rearrangement joins TRBV9 to TRBJ2-3; no firm D call. Germline CDR1 is SGDLS and CDR2 is YYNGEE. V lost 3 bases to trimming and J lost 0 bases, with 11 bases between them. This CDR3 contains 15 residues. The sequenced CDR3 bases are TGTGCCAGCAGCGCGCCTACTTCGAGCACAGATACG. It yields the protein CASSAPTSSTDT. The full CDR3 reads CASSAPTSSTDTQYF.

Many counts were recorded for this clone. The read stops 3 residues short of the end of the CDR3; the missing end is completed from the germline J gene. The genes are TRBV9 and TRBJ2-1; unclear D gene. Germline lookup yields CDR1 SGDLS and CDR2 YYNGEE. CDR3 length: 15 amino acids. V shed 1 base and J shed 0 bases, with 8 bases lying between them. The sequenced CDR3 bases are TGTGCCAGCAGCGTACTTGAGGCCTCCTACAATGAG. Its translation is CASSVLEASYNE. The full CDR3 sequence reads CASSVLEASYNEQFF.

This clone was seen repeatedly, ten times or more. The read falls 3 residues short of the CDR3 end, and the missing part is taken from the germline J gene. The chain uses TRBV5-6 and TRBJ1-2; D gene unclear. Germline V gene sequence: CDR1 SGHDT, CDR2 YYEEEE. The CDR3 covers 14 residues. CDR3 sequence: CASSLVGPSRGYTF. CDR3 DNA, as far as it was read: TGTGCCAGCAGCTTGGTGGGTCCTTCGCGGGGC.

This clone was picked up many times. The CDR3 end lies 3 residues beyond the end of the read and is filled in from the germline J gene. The V call is TRBV29-1, the J call TRBJ1-1, with 9 bases identical to TRBD1. From germline, CDR1 is SQVTM and CDR2 ANQGSEA. This CDR3 has 11 amino acids. The CDR3 here is CSVKQGARAFF. The part of the CDR3 DNA that was read is TGCAGCGTAAAACAGGGGGCCAGA.

This clone was counted at least ten times. Read data end 3 residues before the CDR3 end; the end is taken from the germline J gene. The V call is TRBV19, the J call TRBJ1-2, with a weak D call TRBD1 (5 bases). The CDR3 consists of 16 residues. The germline CDR1 and CDR2 sequences are LNHDA and SQIVND (reference sequence). V lost 3 bases and J lost 6, with 20 bases in between. The sequenced part of the CDR3 DNA is TGTGCCAGTAGTATCTGGGCAGGGAGGAAACTCAATGGC. Translated: CASSIWAGRKLNG. The CDR3 in full is CASSIWAGRKLNGYTF. Drawing the rest from reference TRBV19 and TRBJ1-2, the complete variable domain is DGGITQSPKYLFRKEGQNVTLSCEQNLNHDAMYWYRQDPGQGLRLIYYSQIVNDFQKGDIAEGYSVSREKKESFPLTVTSAQKNPTAFYLCASSIWAGRKLNGYTFGSGTRLTVV.

Many counts were recorded for this clone. The missing CDR3 end, 3 residues past where the read stops, is filled in from the germline J gene. V and J are TRBV2 and TRBJ2-3, with 10 positions matching TRBD2. The CDR3 sequence is 15 residues long. V was clipped by 6 bases and J by 1 base; unmatched bases: 4. In germline, CDR1 is SNHLY, CDR2 FYNNEI. Partial CDR3 DNA: TGTGCCAGCAGGTTAGCGGGAGGCGGCACAGATACG. This encodes CASRLAGGGTDT. The entire CDR3 is CASRLAGGGTDTQYF.

This clone occurred many times. Read coverage stops 3 residues before the CDR3 terminus; the germline J gene supplies the remainder. The chain is built from TRBV27 and TRBJ2-1, with D possibly being TRBD2 (6 bases). V was clipped by 5 bases and J by 0 bases, with 14 bases between them. Germline V gene data show CDR1 as MNHEY and CDR2 as SMNVEV (reference sequence). CDR3 size: 16 residues. The part of the CDR3 DNA that was read is TGTGCCAGCAGTCCGATAGCGGTAAGCTCCTACAATGAG. Encoded protein: CASSPIAVSSYNE. The CDR3, in full, reads CASSPIAVSSYNEQFF.

This clone was picked up many times. The read terminates 3 residues before the CDR3 end, so the remaining end is supplied by the germline J gene. The chain recombines TRBV15 with TRBJ2-2, with 9 bases lining up with TRBD1. The CDR3 sequence is 16 residues long. Unmatched junction bases numbered 6, after V lost 0 bases and J lost 7 bases. Germline loops: CDR1 LNHNV, CDR2 YYDKDF (reference sequence). This CDR3 is CATSRDVGQGGGELFF. The sequenced CDR3 bases are TGTGCCACCAGCAGAGATGTGGGACAGGGAGGCGGGGAG.

This clone was seen ten or more times. The read ends 3 residues before the CDR3 terminus; that terminus is restored from the germline J gene. The J gene is TRBJ2-1, the V gene TRBV20-1, with TRBD2 matching 9 bases. Trimming removed 3 bases from V and 5 bases from J; junction bases left unmatched: 11. CDR1 and CDR2 (germline): DFQATT, SNEGSKA (reference sequence). This CDR3 has 16 residues. The CDR3 region is CSASNPTSGHNNEQFF. The part of the CDR3 DNA that was read is TGCAGTGCTAGTAATCCGACTAGCGGCCACAACAATGAG.

Ten or more counts support this clone. The observed sequence ends 3 residues before the CDR3 terminus, with the missing tail filled in from the germline J gene. V usage is TRBV20-1 and J usage is TRBJ2-3; D possibly corresponds to TRBD2 (5 bases). Deletions cut 5 bases from V and 1 base from J, with 13 bases between. Germline V gene data show CDR1 as DFQATT and CDR2 as SNEGSKA (reference sequence). The CDR3 totals 14 residues. Partial CDR3 DNA: TGCAGTGCTTATCAGCGGAAGGGCACAGATACG. Protein: CSAYQRKGTDT. The whole CDR3 region reads CSAYQRKGTDTQYF.

This clone was found a few times. The read terminates 3 residues ahead of where the CDR3 ends, so the germline J gene completes it. This sequence joins TRBV7-3 and TRBJ2-4; TRBD2 agrees at 16 bases. CDR1 SGHTA and CDR2 FQGTGA come from the germline V gene. The length of the CDR3 is 15 residues. This chain's CDR3 is CASSSSGTSGGAQYF. The CDR3 bases that were read are TGTGCCAGCAGCTCATCCGGGACTAGCGGGGGGGCT. Looking up the rest from reference TRBV7-3 and TRBJ2-4 gives the full variable domain: GAGVSQTPSNKVTEKGKYVELRCDPISGHTALYWYRQSLGQGPEFLIYFQGTGAADDSGLPNDRFFAVRPEGSVSTLKIQRTERGDSAVYLCASSSSGTSGGAQYFGAGTRLSVL.

This clone was counted at least ten times. The read terminates 3 residues ahead of where the CDR3 ends, so the germline J gene completes it. V usage is TRBV13 and J usage is TRBJ2-7, with D tentatively TRBD1 (6 bases). Between the trimmed V and J ends, which lost 1 base and 1 base, there was a span of 8 bases. The CDR3 has 14 residues. Germline V CDR1 and CDR2: PRHDT, FYEKMQ (reference sequence). The CDR3 DNA, read in part, is TGTGCCAGCAGCTTAGTAGGGGGTTCCTACGAG. Protein product: CASSLVGGSYE. In full, the CDR3 reads CASSLVGGSYEQYF.

This clone was recorded at least ten times. The CDR3 end is not reached by the read, which stops 3 residues before it; the germline J gene fills it in. The J gene is TRBJ1-1, the V gene TRBV5-1, with 7 nucleotides matching TRBD1. From germline, CDR1 is SGHRS and CDR2 YFSETQ. This CDR3 comprises 15 residues. J lost 2 bases, V lost 4 bases, and 8 bases had no gene match. The CDR3 sequence is CASSRSTGTNTEAFF. Partial CDR3 DNA: TGCGCCAGCAGCCGTTCGACAGGGACCAACACTGAA. The variable domain in full, completed from reference TRBV5-1 and TRBJ1-1, reads KAGVTQTPRYLIKTRGQQVTLSCSPISGHRSVSWYQQTPGQGLQFLFEYFSETQRNKGNFPGRFSGRQFSNSRSEMNVSTLELGDSALYLCASSRSTGTNTEAFFGQGTRLTVV.

Ten or more counts support this clone. The CDR3 end lies 3 residues beyond the end of the read and is filled in from the germline J gene. This rearrangement joins TRBV5-1 to TRBJ2-1; 7 positions match TRBD2. Trimming at V came to 4 bases and at J to 0 bases, leaving 4 bases not matched to a gene. Germline V gene sequence: CDR1 SGHRS, CDR2 YFSETQ. CDR3 length: 15 residues. The part of the CDR3 DNA that was read is TGCGCCAGCAGCCCGAGCGGGGTCTCCTACAATGAG. Translating it yields CASSPSGVSYNE. The whole CDR3 region reads CASSPSGVSYNEQFF.

This clone has ten or more counts. The read stops 3 residues short of the end of the CDR3; the missing end is completed from the germline J gene. This chain uses TRBV11-3 with TRBJ1-1; possibly TRBD1 for D (6 bases). This CDR3 comprises 15 residues. V was clipped by 4 bases and J by 1 base, with 13 bases between them. Germline V gene lookup returns CDR1 SGHNT and CDR2 YENEEA. Incomplete CDR3 DNA: TGTGCCAGCAGCTCGACAGGTCAGGCGAACACTGAA. Residues: CASSSTGQANTE. The whole CDR3 region reads CASSSTGQANTEAFF.

This clone was observed at least ten times. Coverage ceases 3 residues before the CDR3 finishes, and the germline J gene fills in the end. The chain joins TRBV13 to TRBJ1-1; D is unresolved. This CDR3 is 15 amino acids long. CDR1 PRHDT and CDR2 FYEKMQ come from the germline V gene (reference sequence). Trimming pared 5 bases from V and 1 base from J, leaving 14 bases between. The part of the CDR3 DNA that was read is TGTGCCAGCAGCGACTCCCGAAGGAGGAACACTGAA. It translates to CASSDSRRRNTE. The full CDR3 sequence reads CASSDSRRRNTEAFF.

This clone has at least ten counts. The read finishes 3 residues shy of the CDR3 end, and the germline J gene is used to complete it. V gene TRBV10-3 combines with J gene TRBJ2-2; a possible D gene is TRBD1 (5 bases). V lost 3 bases and J lost 5, with 10 bases in between. Per the germline V gene, CDR1 is ENHRY and CDR2 is SYGVKD. The CDR3 consists of 14 residues. CDR3 DNA (partial): TGTGCCATCAGTGATCCCAAGGGGACCGGGGAG. Residues: CAISDPKGTGE. The CDR3, in full, reads CAISDPKGTGELFF.

This clone was observed at least ten times. Read data end 3 residues before the CDR3 end; the end is taken from the germline J gene. The chain combines TRBV20-1 with TRBJ2-2, with TRBD1 matching 9 bases. The length of the CDR3 is 16 residues. Per germline, CDR1 DFQATT and CDR2 SNEGSKA (reference sequence). The trim removed 0 bases at V and 4 bases at J, leaving 6 bases unmatched. The CDR3 region is CSAREGQGSVTGELFF. CDR3 bases read: TGCAGTGCTAGAGAGGGACAGGGTTCTGTCACCGGGGAG.

This clone has just a few counts. The CDR3 extends 3 residues past the end of the read, so its final part is completed from the germline J gene. The chain is built from TRBV6-4 and TRBJ2-2, with D tentatively TRBD2 (5 bases). Germline V gene lookup returns CDR1 MRHNA and CDR2 SNTAGT. This CDR3 comprises 13 residues. V shed 2 bases and J shed 6 bases, with 7 bases lying between them. This CDR3 is CASSDEGSGELFF. The sequenced CDR3 bases are TGTGCCAGCAGTGACGAGGGTTCCGGGGAG.

The sample holds many counts of this clone. The read falls 3 residues short of the CDR3 end, and the missing part is taken from the germline J gene. The V and J genes are TRBV6-2 or TRBV6-3 and TRBJ1-1, with D maybe TRBD1 (5 bases). V lost 5 bases and J lost 4, with 14 bases in between. The CDR3 sequence is 14 residues long. Germline lookup yields CDR1 MNHEY and CDR2 SVGEGT. CDR3 amino acids: CASSPNIDSTEAFF. The CDR3 bases that were read are TGTGCCAGCAGTCCAAATATCGACAGCACTGAA.

This clone has a count of ten or more. The read ends 3 residues early relative to the CDR3; the germline J gene fills the gap. The rearrangement uses TRBV28 and TRBJ1-5; the D is unclear. This CDR3 spans 18 amino acids. CDR1 MDHEN and CDR2 SYDVKM come from the germline V gene. Trimming cost V 5 bases and J 1 base, with 21 bases left between them. The chain's CDR3 is CASSRTGVDVLSNQPQHF. CDR3 DNA (partial): TGTGCCAGCAGTAGAACCGGGGTCGACGTTTTGAGCAATCAGCCC.

This clone was observed at least ten times. Sequencing ends 3 residues short of the CDR3 end; the germline J gene provides the rest. V gene TRBV7-2 combines with J gene TRBJ1-4; 8 bases match TRBD1. Per the germline V gene, CDR1 is SGHTA and CDR2 is FQGNSA. This CDR3 is 13 amino acids long. V lost 5 bases and J lost 5; bases outside the gene matches: 1. The covered CDR3 bases are TGTGCCAGCAGCCGGACAGGGAATGAAAAA. Translated: CASSRTGNEK. The entire CDR3 protein reads CASSRTGNEKLFF.

This clone has at least ten counts. The CDR3 goes on 3 residues after the read ends, and that part is filled in from the germline J gene. The same CDR3 arises from other DNA sequences in this sample as well. The J gene is TRBJ2-7, the V gene TRBV18, with 11 bases matching TRBD1. CDR3 size: 14 residues. Per the germline V gene, CDR1 is KGHSH and CDR2 is LQKENI. Trimming took 2 bases from V and 5 from J; bases not matched to a gene: 2. CDR3 DNA (partial): TGTGCCAGCTCACCAGGGACAGGGGGTGACGAG. Its protein is CASSPGTGGDE. The whole CDR3 sequence is CASSPGTGGDEQYF.

This clone was observed many times. The missing CDR3 end, 3 residues past where the read stops, is filled in from the germline J gene. The chain employs TRBV4-1 and TRBJ2-7; D is perhaps TRBD2 (5 bases). CDR1 MGHRA and CDR2 YSYEKL come from the germline V gene. Trimming cost V 1 base and J 3 bases, with 7 bases left between them. CDR3 size: 13 residues. CDR3 amino acids: CASSQAGDYEQYF. The part of the CDR3 DNA that was read is TGCGCCAGCAGCCAAGCCGGGGACTACGAG.

This clone has at least ten counts. The read stops 3 residues short of the end of the CDR3; the missing end is completed from the germline J gene. The V call is TRBV18, the J call TRBJ1-5, with D uncertain. V lost 1 base and J 0 bases, leaving 13 bases between the germline ends. The CDR3 consists of 17 residues. The germline CDR1 and CDR2 sequences are KGHSH and LQKENI. Incomplete CDR3 DNA: TGTGCCAGCTCACCACTTGCGACAAAGAATAGCAATCAGCCC. This encodes CASSPLATKNSNQP. Given in full, the CDR3 is CASSPLATKNSNQPQHF.

The table lists this clone with many counts. The read ends 3 residues early relative to the CDR3; the germline J gene fills the gap. This chain connects TRBV7-3 to TRBJ1-1; 8 bases align to TRBD1. Germline-derived CDR1 and CDR2 are SGHTA and FQGTGA. This CDR3 has 13 residues. V lost 5 bases, J lost 7 bases, and 6 bases stayed unmatched. CDR3 bases read: TGTGCCAGCAGCCGGGGACAGGATGGTGAA. As protein: CASSRGQDGE. The full CDR3 reads CASSRGQDGEAFF.

This clone has ten or more counts. The read ends 3 residues early relative to the CDR3; the germline J gene fills the gap. J is TRBJ2-3 and V is TRBV10-3; D gene unclear. V dropped 8 bases and J dropped 0 bases, with 9 bases sitting between them. The germline V gene encodes CDR1 ENHRY and CDR2 SYGVKD. This CDR3 is 13 amino acids long. Here the CDR3 reads CAIRGSSTDTQYF. CDR3 DNA, as far as it was read: TGTGCCATCCGAGGCAGTAGCACAGATACG.

This clone was seen at least ten times. Read data end 3 residues before the CDR3 end; the end is taken from the germline J gene. V gene TRBV20-1 combines with J gene TRBJ2-7; 10 bases line up with TRBD2. From germline, CDR1 is DFQATT and CDR2 SNEGSKA (reference sequence). Unmatched junction bases numbered 10, after V lost 8 bases and J lost 0 bases. CDR3 length: 15 residues. The sequenced CDR3 bases are TGCAGTACAGAAGATAGCGGGGGGAGCTCCTACGAG. Translation: CSTEDSGGSSYE. The full CDR3 protein is CSTEDSGGSSYEQYF.

This clone showed up many times. The read terminates 3 residues ahead of where the CDR3 ends, so the germline J gene completes it. The chain couples TRBV2 to TRBJ2-1, with 10 bases fitting TRBD2. Germline-derived CDR1 and CDR2 are SNHLY and FYNNEI. The length of the CDR3 is 16 residues. V shed 4 bases, J shed 9 bases, and the junction held 12 bases outside the gene matches. The DNA read from the CDR3 is TGTGCCAGCAGTGTGCATGCTAGCGGGGGAAGGGGTGAG. It translates to CASSVHASGGRGE. The full CDR3 sequence reads CASSVHASGGRGEQFF.

A remark on this clone: The read ends 3 residues early relative to the CDR3; the germline J gene fills the gap. V usage is TRBV19 and J usage is TRBJ1-5; no reliable D call. V lost 3 bases, J lost 0 bases, and 9 bases lay in between. The CDR3 consists of 15 residues. Germline V gene sequence: CDR1 LNHDA, CDR2 SQIVND (reference sequence). Incomplete CDR3 DNA: TGTGCCAGTAGTATGAGCCGATTTAGCAATCAGCCC. Protein product: CASSMSRFSNQP. The complete CDR3 reads CASSMSRFSNQPQHF.

This clone was counted many times. Read coverage stops 3 residues before the CDR3 terminus; the germline J gene supplies the remainder. V usage is TRBV5-1 and J usage is TRBJ2-2; 11 positions match TRBD2. CDR1 is SGHRS and CDR2 is YFSETQ in the germline V gene. V dropped 4 bases and J dropped 5; count of bases not matched to a gene: 7. The CDR3 extends over 16 amino acids. The covered CDR3 bases are TGCGCCAGCAGCCCGATCACTAGCGGGAGAACCGGGGAG. It yields the protein CASSPITSGRTGE. The entire CDR3 sequence reads CASSPITSGRTGELFF.